These 23 T cell receptor beta chains came from one sample sequenced in a study of CXCR3-negative and CXCR3-positive naive CD8 T cells. Points from the study as a whole: Naive cells that were CXCR3-positive had more hydrophobic TRB CDR3s (compared with CXCR3-negative naive cells).

No antigen has been identified for these receptors. The TRB libraries of cDNA were built by UMI-labeled 5' RACE. TCRdb re-called the 5' RACE reads and shows each CDR3 protein once, DNA omitted. The clone table shows some 110,000 distinct CDR3 sequences, with the ten largest holding 0.3% to 0.4%. Material: naive CXCR3+ CD8+ T cells from blood. The subset here: CD45RO-CCR7+CD27+CD95- naive CD8+ T cells expressing CXCR3 (TNR3+). The receptor set was obtained from a human donor in good health. Some clones in this sample may be carry-over from other donors' samples.

The chain uses TRBV29-1 and TRBJ2-2. In germline, CDR1 is SQVTM, CDR2 ANQGSEA. This CDR3 contains 12 residues. The CDR3 protein is CSALGFPGELFF.

V is TRBV28 and J is TRBJ2-2. CDR1 and CDR2 (germline): MDHEN, SYDVKM. The length of the CDR3 is 15 residues. The CDR3 spells CASRLYHGNTGELFF.

The chain has TRBV6-2 or TRBV6-3 and TRBJ1-1; TCRdb calls TRBD1, which cannot be checked without DNA. Germline CDR1 reads MNHEY; CDR2 reads SVGEGT. CDR3 length: 13 amino acids. The CDR3 region is CASSYGDRVEAFF.

The chain employs TRBV7-9 and TRBJ1-1; TCRdb's D gene call, TRBD1, goes unchecked for lack of DNA. Germline V CDR1 and CDR2: SEHNR, FQNEAQ (reference sequence). The CDR3 is 15 residues long. CDR3 protein: CASSFYQTGSTEAFF.

This chain connects TRBV14 to TRBJ2-5. Per the germline V gene, CDR1 is SGHDN and CDR2 is FVKESK. The CDR3 spans 13 residues. The CDR3 sequence is CASSFDAQETQYF.

This chain joins TRBV5-1 and TRBJ2-1. The CDR3 consists of 15 residues. Germline V CDR1 and CDR2: SGHRS, YFSETQ. The chain's CDR3 is CASSLFRGAYNEQFF.

The chain joins TRBV14 to TRBJ2-1; the TRBD1 assignment by TCRdb is unverifiable without DNA. The CDR3 runs to 16 residues. Per germline, CDR1 SGHDN and CDR2 FVKESK. Here the CDR3 reads CASGQDTRGQGWGQFF.

CDR3 protein: CASSFSGEETQYF. The chain couples TRBV7-9 to TRBJ2-5. This CDR3 has 13 residues. The germline gives CDR1 SEHNR, CDR2 FQNEAQ (reference sequence).

This sequence joins TRBV28 and TRBJ2-1. The CDR3 sequence is 12 residues long. Per germline, CDR1 MDHEN and CDR2 SYDVKM. The CDR3 loop reads CASSGPYNEQFF.

The chain is built from TRBV4-3 and TRBJ1-2; TCRdb gives TRBD1 as the D gene, but with no DNA this cannot be confirmed. The germline V gene has CDR1 LGHNA and CDR2 YSLEER. CDR3 length: 16 residues. CDR3 amino acids: CASSQGTEDRGNGYTF.

The chain recombines TRBV29-1 with TRBJ1-1. Germline CDR1 is SQVTM and CDR2 is ANQGSEA. This CDR3 has 12 residues. The chain's CDR3 is CSVEDWETEAFF.

This chain uses TRBV5-1 with TRBJ1-1. This CDR3 has 13 amino acids. Germline V lookup: CDR1 SGHRS, CDR2 YFSETQ. CDR3 region: CASSHDRDTEAFF.

The rearrangement uses TRBV4-1 and TRBJ2-7; TCRdb picks TRBD1, but there is no DNA to check that call. The CDR3 loop spans 16 amino acids. Germline V gene sequence: CDR1 MGHRA, CDR2 YSYEKL. The CDR3 region is CASSQWGGSNSYEQYF.

The chain is built from TRBV9 and TRBJ2-7; TCRdb's assignment of TRBD1 cannot be checked, as there is no DNA. The germline CDR1 and CDR2 sequences are SGDLS and YYNGEE. The CDR3 extends over 13 amino acids. CDR3 sequence: CASSVGDLYEQYF.

This chain links TRBV19 with TRBJ2-1; without DNA, the TCRdb call of TRBD2 cannot be checked. CDR1 and CDR2 from the germline V gene are LNHDA and SQIVND (reference sequence). This CDR3 has 14 residues. This chain's CDR3 is CASSAQGAGDEQFF.

This rearrangement joins TRBV28 to TRBJ2-7; the D call of TRBD2 rests on TCRdb alone, since no DNA is present to check it. This CDR3 has 14 residues. The germline gives CDR1 MDHEN, CDR2 SYDVKM. The CDR3 loop is CASRLAGSSYVQYF.

V is TRBV6-2 or TRBV6-3 and J is TRBJ2-2; the TCRdb call, TRBD2, lacks DNA for checking. The CDR3 extends over 14 amino acids. Per the germline V gene, CDR1 is MNHEY and CDR2 is SVGEGT. Here the CDR3 reads CAGKRAGDTGELFF.

The chain recombines TRBV7-9 with TRBJ2-7; the D gene TCRdb calls, TRBD1, cannot be checked with no DNA. Germline V gene sequence: CDR1 SEHNR, CDR2 FQNEAQ (reference sequence). There are 12 residues in the CDR3. The CDR3 sequence: CASSRGEKEQYF.

The chain couples TRBV29-1 to TRBJ2-1; the TCRdb D gene call, TRBD2, has no DNA to confirm it. The CDR3 loop spans 14 amino acids. CDR1 SQVTM and CDR2 ANQGSEA come from the germline V gene. The CDR3 sequence: CSVGRDGRNNEQFF.

The chain is built from TRBV6-2 or TRBV6-3 and TRBJ2-1; TCRdb's assignment of TRBD1 cannot be checked, as there is no DNA. The CDR3 is 14 amino acids. Germline V gives CDR1 MNHEY, CDR2 SVGEGT. The CDR3 spells CASSYRGSWNEQSF.

This chain uses TRBV29-1 with TRBJ1-2. Germline CDR1 is SQVTM and CDR2 is ANQGSEA. The CDR3 runs to 13 residues. This CDR3 is CSVEEGSDYGYTF.

This chain's CDR3 is CASSLGQGSCNEQFF. This rearrangement joins TRBV7-3 to TRBJ2-1. Germline V gene data show CDR1 as SGHTA and CDR2 as FQGTGA. The CDR3 covers 15 residues.

This chain connects TRBV5-5 to TRBJ2-5. This CDR3 spans 13 amino acids. Germline V gives CDR1 SGHKS, CDR2 YYEKEE (reference sequence). CDR3 amino acids: CASSLDDQETQYF.